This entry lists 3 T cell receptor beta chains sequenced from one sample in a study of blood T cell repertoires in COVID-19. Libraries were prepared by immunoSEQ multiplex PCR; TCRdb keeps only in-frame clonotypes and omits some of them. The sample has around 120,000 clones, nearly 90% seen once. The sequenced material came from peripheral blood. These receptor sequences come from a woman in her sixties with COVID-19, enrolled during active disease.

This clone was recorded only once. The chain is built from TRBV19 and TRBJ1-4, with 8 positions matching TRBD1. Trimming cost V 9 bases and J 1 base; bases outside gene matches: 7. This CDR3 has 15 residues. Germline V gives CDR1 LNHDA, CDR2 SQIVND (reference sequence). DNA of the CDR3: TGTGCCAGAACCCAAGGACAGGGAACTAATGAAAAACTGTTTTTT. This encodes CARTQGQGTNEKLFF.

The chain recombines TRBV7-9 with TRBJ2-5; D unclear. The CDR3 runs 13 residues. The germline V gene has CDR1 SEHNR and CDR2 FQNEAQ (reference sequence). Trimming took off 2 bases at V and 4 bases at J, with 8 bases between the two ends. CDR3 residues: CASSLLPGETQYF. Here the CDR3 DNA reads TGTGCCAGCAGCTTATTGCCGGGAGAGACCCAGTACTTC.

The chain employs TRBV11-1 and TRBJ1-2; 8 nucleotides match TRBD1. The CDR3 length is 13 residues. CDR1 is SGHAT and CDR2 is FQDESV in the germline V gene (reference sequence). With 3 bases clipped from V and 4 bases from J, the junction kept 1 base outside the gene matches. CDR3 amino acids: CASSFGQGYGYTF. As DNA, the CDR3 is TGTGCCAGCAGCTTTGGACAGGGCTATGGCTACACCTTC.